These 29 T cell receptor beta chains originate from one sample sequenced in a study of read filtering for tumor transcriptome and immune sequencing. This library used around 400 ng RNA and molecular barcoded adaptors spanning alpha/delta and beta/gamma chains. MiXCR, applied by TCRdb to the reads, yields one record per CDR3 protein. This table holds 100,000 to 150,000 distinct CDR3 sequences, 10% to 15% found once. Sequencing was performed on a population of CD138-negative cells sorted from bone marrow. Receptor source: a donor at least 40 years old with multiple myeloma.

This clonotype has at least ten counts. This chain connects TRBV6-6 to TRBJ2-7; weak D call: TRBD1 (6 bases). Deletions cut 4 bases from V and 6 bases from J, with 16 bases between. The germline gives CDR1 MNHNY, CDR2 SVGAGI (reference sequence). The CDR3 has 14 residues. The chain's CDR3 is CASSSGTRTREQYF. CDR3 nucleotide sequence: TGTGCCAGCAGTTCCGGGACAAGAACCCGCGAGCAGTACTTC.

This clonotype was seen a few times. CDR3 in amino acids: CAWSGGGALAKNIQYF. Here the CDR3 DNA reads TGTGCCTGGAGTGGGGGGGGGGCCCTAGCCAAAAACATTCAGTACTTC. The gene calls are TRBV30 and TRBJ2-4, with D possibly matching TRBD2 (7 bases). This CDR3 contains 16 residues. CDR1 GTSNPN and CDR2 SVGIG come from the germline V gene (reference sequence). Trimming shortened V by 1 base and J by 0 bases, and 13 bases separated the two germline ends.

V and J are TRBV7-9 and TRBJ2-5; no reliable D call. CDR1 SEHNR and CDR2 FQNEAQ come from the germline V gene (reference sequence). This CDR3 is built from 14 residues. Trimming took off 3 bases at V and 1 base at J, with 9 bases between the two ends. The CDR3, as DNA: TGTGCCAGCAGCTTTGGAGACATCCAAGAGACCCAGTACTTC. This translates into CASSFGDIQETQYF.

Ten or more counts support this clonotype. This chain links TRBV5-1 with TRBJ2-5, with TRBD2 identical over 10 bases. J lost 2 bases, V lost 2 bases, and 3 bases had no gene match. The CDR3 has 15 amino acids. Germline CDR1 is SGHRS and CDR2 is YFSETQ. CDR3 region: CASSFLAGVQETQYF. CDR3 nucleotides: TGCGCCAGCAGCTTTCTAGCGGGAGTGCAAGAGACCCAGTACTTC.

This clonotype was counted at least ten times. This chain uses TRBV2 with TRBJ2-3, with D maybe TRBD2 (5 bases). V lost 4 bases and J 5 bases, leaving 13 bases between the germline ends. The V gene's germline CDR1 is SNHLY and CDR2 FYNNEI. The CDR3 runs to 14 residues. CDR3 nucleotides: TGTGCCAGCAGTGTTAGCGACATGATAGATACGCAGTATTTT. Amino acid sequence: CASSVSDMIDTQYF.

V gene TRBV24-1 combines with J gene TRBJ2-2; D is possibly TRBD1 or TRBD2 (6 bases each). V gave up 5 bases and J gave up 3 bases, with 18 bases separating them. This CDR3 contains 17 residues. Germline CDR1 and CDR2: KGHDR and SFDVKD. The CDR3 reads CATSGGAVGEDTGELFF. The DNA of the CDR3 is TGTGCCACCAGTGGGGGGGCTGTCGGGGAGGACACCGGGGAGCTGTTTTTT.

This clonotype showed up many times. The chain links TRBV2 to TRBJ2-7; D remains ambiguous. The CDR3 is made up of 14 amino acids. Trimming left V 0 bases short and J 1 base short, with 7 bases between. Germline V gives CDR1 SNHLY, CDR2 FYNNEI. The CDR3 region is CASSEAPVSYEQYF. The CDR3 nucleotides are TGTGCCAGCAGTGAAGCGCCTGTGTCCTACGAGCAGTACTTC.

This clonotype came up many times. CDR3 residues: CSVEAPGLTTDTQYF. Written as DNA, the CDR3 is TGCAGCGTTGAAGCACCGGGACTAACCACAGATACGCAGTATTTT. This rearrangement joins TRBV29-1 to TRBJ2-3, with 7 bases lining up with TRBD2. Germline V lookup: CDR1 SQVTM, CDR2 ANQGSEA. The CDR3 runs 15 residues. J gave up 2 bases and V 1 base, and 6 bases lay outside the gene matches.

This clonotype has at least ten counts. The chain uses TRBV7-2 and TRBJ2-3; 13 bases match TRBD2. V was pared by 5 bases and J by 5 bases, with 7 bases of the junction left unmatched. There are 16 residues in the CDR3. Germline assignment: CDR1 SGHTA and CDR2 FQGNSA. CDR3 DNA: TGTGCCAGCAGCCCTCCGGGACTAGCGGGGAGAGATACGCAGTATTTT. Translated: CASSPPGLAGRDTQYF.

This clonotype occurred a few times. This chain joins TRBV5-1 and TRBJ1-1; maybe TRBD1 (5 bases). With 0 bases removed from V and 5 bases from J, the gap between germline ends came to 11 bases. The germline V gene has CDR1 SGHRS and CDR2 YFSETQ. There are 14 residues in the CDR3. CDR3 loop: CASSLAGGPTEAFF. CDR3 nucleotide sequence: TGCGCCAGCAGCTTGGCGGGGGGACCGACTGAAGCTTTCTTT.

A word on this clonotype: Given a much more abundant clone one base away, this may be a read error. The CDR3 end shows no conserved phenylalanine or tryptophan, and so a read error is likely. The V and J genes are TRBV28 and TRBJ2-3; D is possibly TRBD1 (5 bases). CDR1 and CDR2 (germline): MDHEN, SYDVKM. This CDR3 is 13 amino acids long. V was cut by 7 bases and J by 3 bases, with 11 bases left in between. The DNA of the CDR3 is TGTGCCAGCAAAGCAGGGAATACAGATACGCAGTATCTT. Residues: CASKAGNTDTQYL.

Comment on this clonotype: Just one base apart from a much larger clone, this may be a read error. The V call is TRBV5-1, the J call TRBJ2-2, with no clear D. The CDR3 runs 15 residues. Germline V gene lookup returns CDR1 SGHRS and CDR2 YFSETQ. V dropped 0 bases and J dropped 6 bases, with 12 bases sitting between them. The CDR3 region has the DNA TGCGCCAGCAGCTTGGAGAGTAGCATGTCCGGGGAGCTGTTTTTT. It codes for CASSLESSMSGELFF. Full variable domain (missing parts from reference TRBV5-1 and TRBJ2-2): KAGVTQTPRYLIKTRGQQVTLSCSPISGHRSVSWYQQTPGQGLQFLFEYFSETQRNKGNFPGRFSGRQFSNSRSEMNVSTLELGDSALYLCASSLESSMSGELFFGEGSRLTVL.

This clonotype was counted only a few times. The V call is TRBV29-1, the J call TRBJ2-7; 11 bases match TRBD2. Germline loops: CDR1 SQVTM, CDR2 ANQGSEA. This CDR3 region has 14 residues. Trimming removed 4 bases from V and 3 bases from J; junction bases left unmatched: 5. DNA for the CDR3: TGCAGCGTTGCGCCGGGACTAGCGGACTACGAGCAGTACTTC. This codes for CSVAPGLADYEQYF.

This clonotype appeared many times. CDR3 amino acids: CASSPTLGGQRNEQFF. The CDR3 bases are TGTGCCAGCAGCCCAACGTTGGGGGGACAGAGGAATGAGCAGTTCTTC. V is TRBV9 and J is TRBJ2-1; TRBD1 might be the D (7 bases). The V gene lost 4 bases and the J gene lost 7 bases, with 21 bases spanning the gap. Germline V gene sequence: CDR1 SGDLS, CDR2 YYNGEE. CDR3 length equals 16 residues.

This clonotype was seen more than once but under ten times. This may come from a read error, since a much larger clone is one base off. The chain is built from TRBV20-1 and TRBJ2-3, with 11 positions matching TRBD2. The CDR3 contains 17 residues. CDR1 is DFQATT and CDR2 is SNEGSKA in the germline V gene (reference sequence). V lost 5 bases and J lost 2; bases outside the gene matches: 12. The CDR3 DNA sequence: TGCAGTGCTGGAATACCCGGGACTAGCGGATACACAGATACGCAGTATTTT. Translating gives CSAGIPGTSGYTDTQYF.

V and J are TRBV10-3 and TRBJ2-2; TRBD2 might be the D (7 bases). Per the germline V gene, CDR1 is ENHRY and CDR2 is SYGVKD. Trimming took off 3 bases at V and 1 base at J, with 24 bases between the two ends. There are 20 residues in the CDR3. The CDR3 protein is CAISDTSPGGQRLNTGELFF. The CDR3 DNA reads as TGTGCCATCAGTGATACCTCACCGGGGGGCCAGCGGTTGAACACCGGGGAGCTGTTTTTT.

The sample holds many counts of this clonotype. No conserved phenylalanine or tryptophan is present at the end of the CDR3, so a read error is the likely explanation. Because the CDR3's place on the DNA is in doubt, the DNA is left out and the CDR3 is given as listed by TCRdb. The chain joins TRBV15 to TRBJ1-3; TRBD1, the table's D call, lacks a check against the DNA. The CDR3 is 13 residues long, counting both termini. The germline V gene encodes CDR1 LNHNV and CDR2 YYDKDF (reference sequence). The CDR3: CATSRPGTAHGEL.

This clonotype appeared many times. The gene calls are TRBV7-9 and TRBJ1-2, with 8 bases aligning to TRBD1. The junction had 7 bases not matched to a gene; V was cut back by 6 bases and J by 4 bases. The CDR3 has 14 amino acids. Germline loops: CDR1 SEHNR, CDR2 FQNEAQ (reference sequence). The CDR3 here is CASRGQGGVYGYTF. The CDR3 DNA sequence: TGTGCCAGCAGAGGACAGGGCGGAGTCTATGGCTACACCTTC. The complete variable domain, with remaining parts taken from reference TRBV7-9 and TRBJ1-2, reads DTGVSQNPRHKITKRGQNVTFRCDPISEHNRLYWYRQTLGQGPEFLTYFQNEAQLEKSRLLSDRFSAERPKGSFSTLEIQRTEQGDSAMYLCASRGQGGVYGYTFGSGTRLTVV.

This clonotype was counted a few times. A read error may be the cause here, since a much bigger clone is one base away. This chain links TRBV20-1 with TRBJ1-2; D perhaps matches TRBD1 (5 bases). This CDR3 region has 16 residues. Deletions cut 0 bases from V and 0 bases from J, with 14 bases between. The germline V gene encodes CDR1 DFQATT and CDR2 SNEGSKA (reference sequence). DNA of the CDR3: TGCAGTGCTAGAGATAAGACAGATTTTACTAACTATGGCTACACCTTC. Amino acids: CSARDKTDFTNYGYTF.

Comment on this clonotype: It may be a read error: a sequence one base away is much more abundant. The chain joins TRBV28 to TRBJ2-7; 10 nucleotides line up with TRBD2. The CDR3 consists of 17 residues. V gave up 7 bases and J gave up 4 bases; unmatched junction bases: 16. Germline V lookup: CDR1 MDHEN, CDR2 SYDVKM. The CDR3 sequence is CASINSGRGHNGYEQYF. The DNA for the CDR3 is TGTGCCAGCATTAACAGCGGGAGGGGACATAATGGGTACGAGCAGTACTTC.

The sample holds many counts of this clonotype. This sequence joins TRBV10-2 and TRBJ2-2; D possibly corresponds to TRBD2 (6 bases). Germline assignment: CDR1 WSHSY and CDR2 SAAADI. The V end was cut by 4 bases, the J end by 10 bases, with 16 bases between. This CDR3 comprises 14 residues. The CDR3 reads CASSVTRTTAELFF. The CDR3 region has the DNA TGCGCCAGCAGTGTCACAAGGACTACGGCGGAGCTGTTTTTT.

The CDR3 sequence is CSASREVIATSIQYF. The CDR3 region has the DNA TGCAGTGCTAGCCGGGAGGTTATAGCCACAAGCATTCAGTACTTC. This chain joins TRBV20-1 and TRBJ2-4, with TRBD2 matching over 7 bases. The CDR3 covers 15 residues. The germline gives CDR1 DFQATT, CDR2 SNEGSKA (reference sequence). The V gene end was trimmed by 3 bases and the J gene end by 9 bases; junction bases not matched to a gene: 14.

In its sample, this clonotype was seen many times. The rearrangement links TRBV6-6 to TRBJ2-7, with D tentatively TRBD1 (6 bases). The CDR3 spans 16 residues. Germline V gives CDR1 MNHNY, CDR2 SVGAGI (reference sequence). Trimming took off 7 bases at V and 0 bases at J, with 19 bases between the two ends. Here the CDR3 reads CASTDGQTFISYEQYF. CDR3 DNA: TGTGCCAGCACCGACGGACAGACGTTCATCTCCTACGAGCAGTACTTC.

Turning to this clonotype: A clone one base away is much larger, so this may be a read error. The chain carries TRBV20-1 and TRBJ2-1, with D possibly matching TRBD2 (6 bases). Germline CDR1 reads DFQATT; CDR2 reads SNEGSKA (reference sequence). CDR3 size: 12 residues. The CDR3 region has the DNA TGCAGTGCTGGGACTGGGTACAATGTGCAGTTCTTC. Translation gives CSAGTGYNVQFF.

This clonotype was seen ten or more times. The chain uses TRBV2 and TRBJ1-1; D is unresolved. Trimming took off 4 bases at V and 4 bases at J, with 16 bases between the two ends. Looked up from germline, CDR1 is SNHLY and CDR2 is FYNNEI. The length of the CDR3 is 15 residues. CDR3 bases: TGTGCCAGCAGTGTCCGTTCCGGGGTCCCCACTGAAGCTTTCTTT. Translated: CASSVRSGVPTEAFF. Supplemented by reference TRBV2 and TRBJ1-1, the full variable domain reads EPEVTQTPSHQVTQMGQEVILRCVPISNHLYFYWYRQILGQKVEFLVSFYNNEISEKSEIFDDQFSVERPDGSNFTLKIRSTKLEDSAMYFCASSVRSGVPTEAFFGQGTRLTVV.

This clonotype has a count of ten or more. CDR3 nucleotides: TGTGCCAGCAGCGTAGCCGGAACCGGGACGGTTACCGGGGAGCTGTTTTTT. The encoded protein is CASSVAGTGTVTGELFF. The chain carries TRBV9 and TRBJ2-2; D might be TRBD1 or TRBD2, each matching 5 bases. Germline CDR1 and CDR2: SGDLS and YYNGEE. The CDR3 totals 17 residues. The V gene lost 0 bases and the J gene lost 5 bases, with 17 bases spanning the gap.

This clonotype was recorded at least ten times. This CDR3 reads CASSLEGTNYEQYF. In DNA, the CDR3 is TGTGCCAGCAGCTTAGAGGGGACTAACTACGAGCAGTACTTC. This rearrangement joins TRBV7-8 to TRBJ2-7; 7 positions match TRBD2. V gave up 1 base and J gave up 3 bases; unmatched junction bases: 3. In germline, CDR1 is SGHVS, CDR2 FQNEAQ. The CDR3 loop spans 14 amino acids.

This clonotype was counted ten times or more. CDR3 coding DNA: TGTGCCAGTAGTATAATATTTTCCGCGGGGGTCTACGAGCAGTACTTC. Translation: CASSIIFSAGVYEQYF. The chain recombines TRBV19 with TRBJ2-7, with TRBD2 matching over 7 bases. This CDR3 spans 16 amino acids. Trimming cost V 2 bases and J 3 bases; bases outside gene matches: 10. Germline loops: CDR1 LNHDA, CDR2 SQIVND (reference sequence).

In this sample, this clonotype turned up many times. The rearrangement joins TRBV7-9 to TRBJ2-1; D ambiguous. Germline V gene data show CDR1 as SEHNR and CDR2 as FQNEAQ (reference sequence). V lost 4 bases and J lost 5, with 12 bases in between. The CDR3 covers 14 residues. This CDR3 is CASSSVQRHNEQFF. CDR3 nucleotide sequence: TGTGCCAGCAGCTCCGTACAAAGGCACAATGAGCAGTTCTTC.